These T cell receptor beta chains were read from a single sample in a study of early T cells in non-severe SARS-CoV-2 infection. TCRdb redid the calling of the 5' RACE reads with MiXCR, one entry per CDR3 protein. Among approximately 35,000 distinct CDR3 sequences listed, around 5.9% were seen once. Material for sequencing was whole blood. The receptors here all came from an adult who was a healthcare worker with PCR-confirmed SARS-CoV-2 infection or an uninfected control (not recorded which). Both conserved end residues are part of each CDR3. Each record gives: J gene, V gene, clone size, D gene, CDR3 protein, CDR3 DNA. A D gene is named only where the DNA matches it firmly. Size is omitted from some rows. Given values are once, few, many or a class for expanded clones.

>TRBJ1-2|TRBV15|many|NA
CATTTDTPNYGYTF
TGTGCCACCACCACGGACACCCCTAACTATGGCTACACCTTC
>TRBJ2-7|TRBV10-2|few|TRBD2
CASSLTSGGPLTPVEQYF
TGCGCCAGCAGTCTGACTAGCGGGGGGCCTTTAACTCCCGTCGAGCAGTACTTC
>TRBJ2-1|TRBV7-3|many|NA
CASSSDHEQFF
TGTGCCAGCAGCTCGGACCATGAGCAGTTCTTC
>TRBJ1-1|TRBV5-5|many|NA
CASSLRLNTEAFF
TGTGCCAGCAGCTTGAGGTTAAACACTGAAGCTTTCTTT
>TRBJ2-4|TRBV7-3|NA|NA
CASSFTEGPKHF
TGTGCCAGCAGCTTCACCGAGGGGCCCAAGCACTTC
>TRBJ2-7|TRBV11-2|many|NA
CASSASYEQYF
TGTGCCAGCAGCGCCAGTTACGAGCAGTACTTC
>TRBJ1-5|TRBV7-9|few|NA
CASSPVLTNQPQHF
TGTGCCAGCAGCCCGGTCCTAACAAATCAGCCCCAGCATTTT
>TRBJ2-7|TRBV7-2|few|TRBD1
CASSLGQGCYEQYF
TGTGCCAGCAGCCTGGGACAGGGGTGCTACGAGCAGTACTTC
>TRBJ2-1|TRBV5-4|NA|NA
CASSFVADEQFF
TGTGCCAGCAGCTTTGTCGCGGATGAGCAGTTCTTC
>TRBJ2-3|TRBV20-1|many|NA
CSARDTLTDTQYF
TGCAGTGCTAGGGACACCCTCACAGATACGCAGTATTTT
>TRBJ1-2|TRBV28|many|NA
CASSSPDYGYTF
TGTGCCAGCAGTTCTCCCGACTATGGCTACACCTTC
>TRBJ1-2|TRBV4-1|many|NA
CASSQEEGLYGYTF
TGCGCCAGCAGCCAAGAAGAGGGTCTCTATGGCTACACCTTC
>TRBJ1-5|TRBV28|few|NA
CASSSGLINQPQHF
TGTGCCAGCAGTTCGGGACTGATCAATCAGCCCCAGCATTTT
>TRBJ1-5|TRBV19|few|TRBD1
CASWATGGSNQPQHF
TGTGCCAGTTGGGCCACAGGGGGAAGCAATCAGCCCCAGCATTTT
>TRBJ1-6|TRBV7-2|many|TRBD1
CASSQTGTDNSPLHF
TGTGCCAGCAGCCAAACCGGGACAGATAATTCACCCCTCCACTTT
>TRBJ2-7|TRBV19|few|NA
CASTNGHPSGEQYF
TGTGCCAGTACCAATGGGCATCCTTCGGGTGAGCAGTACTTC
>TRBJ1-1|TRBV29-1|many|NA
CSVEGSGRMGAFF
TGCAGCGTTGAAGGGTCGGGAAGGATGGGAGCTTTCTTT
>TRBJ2-3|TRBV7-8|many|TRBD2
CASGVLAGTTDTQYF
TGTGCCAGCGGAGTACTAGCGGGGACCACAGATACGCAGTATTTT
>TRBJ2-2|TRBV7-2|many|NA
CASSSGEGTGELFF
TGTGCCAGCAGCTCTGGAGAGGGCACCGGGGAGCTGTTTTTT
>TRBJ2-5|TRBV11-2|few|TRBD2
CASSLRTSGDKTQYF
TGTGCCAGCAGCTTAAGGACTAGCGGGGACAAGACCCAGTACTTC
>TRBJ2-1|TRBV20-1|many|TRBD2
CSAGPSGGSSYNEQFF
TGCAGTGCCGGGCCCAGCGGGGGTAGCTCCTACAATGAGCAGTTCTTC
>TRBJ2-7|TRBV4-1|many|TRBD1
CASSQDWGQGVPYEQYF
TGCGCCAGCAGCCAAGATTGGGGACAGGGAGTTCCCTACGAGCAGTACTTC
>TRBJ2-5|TRBV2|NA|TRBD2
CASSSPQRGYQQETQYF
TGTGCCAGCAGTTCCCCCCAGCGGGGGTACCAACAAGAGACCCAGTACTTC
>TRBJ1-1|TRBV6-5|many|NA
CASSLSRLTRAGEAFF
TGTGCCAGCAGTCTATCTCGCCTTACCCGGGCGGGTGAAGCTTTCTTT
>TRBJ2-7|TRBV6-2/TRBV6-3|NA|NA
CASSYKVGYEQYF
TGTGCCAGCAGTTATAAAGTTGGCTACGAGCAGTACTTC
>TRBJ2-1|TRBV5-6|many|TRBD1
CASSLDLGGTYNEQFF
TGTGCCAGCAGCTTGGATTTAGGGGGCACCTACAATGAGCAGTTCTTC
>TRBJ2-7|TRBV20-1|many|TRBD1
CSARDRDRAGYEQYF
TGCAGTGCTAGAGATAGGGACAGAGCTGGGTACGAGCAGTACTTC
>TRBJ1-1|TRBV27|few|NA
CASSLKTNTEAFF
TGTGCCAGCAGTTTAAAGACGAACACTGAAGCTTTCTTT
>TRBJ2-7|TRBV6-6|many|TRBD2
CASSFRGGERYEQYF
TGTGCCAGCAGTTTCCGGGGAGGGGAAAGGTACGAGCAGTACTTC
>TRBJ2-2|TRBV5-6|few|TRBD1
CASSQGGFGELFF
TGTGCCAGCAGCCAAGGGGGCTTCGGGGAGCTGTTTTTT
>TRBJ2-7|TRBV5-1|few|NA
CASSSGTWAYEQYF
TGCGCCAGCAGCTCCGGGACATGGGCCTACGAGCAGTACTTC
>TRBJ2-7|TRBV6-1|many|NA
CASRSFRGLTRGSYEQYF
TGTGCCAGCAGAAGTTTCCGGGGCTTAACCCGCGGGTCCTACGAGCAGTACTTC
>TRBJ2-6|TRBV6-5|many|TRBD2
CASSRGLAGTGANVLTF
TGTGCCAGCAGCCGAGGACTAGCGGGGACTGGGGCCAACGTCCTGACTTTC
>TRBJ1-2|TRBV2|many|TRBD1
CASIQAGGRNYGYTF
TGTGCCAGCATACAGGCAGGGGGCAGGAACTATGGCTACACCTTC